This T cell receptor beta chain was sequenced for a study of T cell repertoires in cytomegalovirus infection. Broader study findings: What dominated the ex vivo response were HLA-C-restricted CMV-specific TCR beta clonotypes.

As regards this clonotype: As yet, its antigen is unknown.

This CDR3 region has 13 residues. Germline CDR1 SEHNR, CDR2 FQNEAQ (reference sequence). The junction had 4 bases not matched to a gene; V was cut back by 5 bases and J by 5 bases. TCRdb re-called the reads through MiXCR, storing one row per CDR3 protein. Counted here are 20,000 to 25,000 distinct CDR3 sequences, over 40% occurring once; the ten biggest clones make up over 85%. The chain is built from TRBV7-9 and TRBJ2-3; 7 bases fit TRBD2. The receptor's source is a human donor in good health (CMV status not recorded). Some clones in this sample may be carry-over from other donors' samples. Material: CD8+ T cells from cultured PBMCs, obtained from culture after CMV antigen stimulation. In DNA form, the CDR3 reads TGTGCCAGCAGCCAGATAGCGGGAGATACGCAGTATTTT. Translating it yields CASSQIAGDTQYF.